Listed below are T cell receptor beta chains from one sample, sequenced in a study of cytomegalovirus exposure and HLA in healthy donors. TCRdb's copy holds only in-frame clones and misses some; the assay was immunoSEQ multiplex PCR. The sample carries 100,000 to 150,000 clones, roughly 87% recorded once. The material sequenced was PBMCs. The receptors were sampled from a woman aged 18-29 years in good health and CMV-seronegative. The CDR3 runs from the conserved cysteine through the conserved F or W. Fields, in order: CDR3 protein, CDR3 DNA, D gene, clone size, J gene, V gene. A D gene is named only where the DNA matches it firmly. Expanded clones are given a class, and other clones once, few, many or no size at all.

CASSPGQTSTQETQYF	TGCGCCAGCAGCCCCGGACAGACGTCGACACAAGAGACCCAGTACTTC	.	few	TRBJ2-5	TRBV5-1
CASSGQGAFNQPQHF	TGTGCCAGCTCGGGACAGGGGGCATTCAATCAGCCCCAGCATTTT	TRBD1	.	TRBJ1-5	TRBV18
CASSQARDLAKNIQYF	TGCGCCAGCAGCCAAGCGCGGGACCTAGCCAAAAACATTCAGTACTTC	.	.	TRBJ2-4	TRBV4-1
CSATGYEQYF	TGCAGTGCTACGGGGTACGAGCAGTACTTC	.	.	TRBJ2-7	TRBV20-1
CASSQTGTSQETQYF	TGCGCCAGCAGCCAGACTGGAACATCTCAAGAGACCCAGTACTTC	.	.	TRBJ2-5	TRBV4-1
CASSLGPETGGVGYEQYF	TGTGCCAGCAGCTTGGGACCTGAGACAGGGGGCGTGGGATACGAGCAGTACTTC	TRBD1	.	TRBJ2-7	TRBV5-4
CASSQGGGSGTEAFF	TGTGCCAGCAGCCAAGGGGGGGGGTCAGGCACTGAAGCTTTCTTT	.	once	TRBJ1-1	TRBV4-2
CASRDTLNTEAFF	TGTGCCAGCCGGGACACCCTGAACACTGAAGCTTTCTTT	.	.	TRBJ1-1	TRBV2
CASDDVDTGNTIYF	TGTGCCAGCGATGACGTGGACACTGGAAACACCATATATTTT	.	.	TRBJ1-3	TRBV6-1
CASSRMASGEVQETQYF	TGTGCCAGCTCACGCATGGCTAGCGGGGAGGTCCAAGAGACCCAGTACTTC	TRBD2	.	TRBJ2-5	TRBV18
CASSPDRITGELFF	TGTGCCAGCAGCCCCGACAGAATCACCGGGGAGCTGTTTTTT	.	few	TRBJ2-2	TRBV5-5
CASRRTATNEKLFF	TGTGCCAGCAGGCGGACAGCAACTAATGAAAAACTGTTTTTT	.	.	TRBJ1-4	TRBV2
CASSLAGAGVVLNEQYF	TGTGCCAGCAGCTTGGCTGGGGCGGGGGTGGTCTTGAACGAGCAGTACTTC	TRBD2	.	TRBJ2-7	TRBV5-5
CATSRDVTFPTARNTIYF	TGTGCCACCAGCAGAGATGTCACGTTCCCGACAGCAAGAAACACCATATATTTT	.	.	TRBJ1-3	TRBV15
CASSLASGRGRHTEAFF	TGCGCCAGCAGCTTGGCCTCGGGCAGGGGCCGACACACTGAAGCTTTCTTT	.	.	TRBJ1-1	TRBV5-1
CASSFGGGRGTQYF	TGTGCCAGCAGCTTTGGCGGGGGGCGGGGGACCCAGTACTTC	TRBD2	.	TRBJ2-5	TRBV5-4
CASSFVPGGSYEQYF	TGTGCCAGCAGCTTCGTACCAGGAGGAAGCTACGAGCAGTACTTC	.	.	TRBJ2-7	TRBV7-9
CASSMDQGVIVYNEQFF	TGTGCCAGTAGTATGGATCAGGGGGTTATTGTTTACAATGAGCAGTTCTTC	TRBD1	.	TRBJ2-1	TRBV19
CASSYSDYQQETQYF	TGTGCCAGCAGTTATAGCGACTACCAACAAGAGACCCAGTACTTC	.	.	TRBJ2-5	TRBV6-6
CASSSLAGGDTQYF	TGTGCCAGCAGTTCACTAGCGGGGGGGGATACGCAGTATTTT	TRBD2	.	TRBJ2-3	TRBV2
CASSRTGIGQPQHF	TGTGCCAGCAGCCGAACAGGGATAGGGCAGCCCCAGCATTTT	.	.	TRBJ1-5	TRBV9
CASSRSDSEAFF	TGTGCCAGCAGCCGAAGCGATAGCGAAGCTTTCTTT	.	.	TRBJ1-1	TRBV11-3
CASSAPGQGAEEQYF	TGCGCCAGCAGTGCCCCGGGACAGGGGGCTGAAGAGCAGTACTTC	TRBD1	.	TRBJ2-7	TRBV10-2
CASSLADRDNTEAFF	TGCGCCAGCAGCTTGGCGGACAGGGATAACACTGAAGCTTTCTTT	TRBD1	.	TRBJ1-1	TRBV5-1
CASDRSGQPNYGYTF	TGTGCCAGCGATCGCTCTGGACAGCCGAACTATGGCTACACCTTC	.	.	TRBJ1-2	TRBV28
CASSLSSPPIYNEQFF	TGTGCCAGCAGCCTAAGCTCCCCTCCGATTTACAATGAGCAGTTCTTC	.	.	TRBJ2-1	TRBV27
CASSPGTDNQPQHF	TGTGCCAGCAGTCCAGGGACAGATAATCAGCCCCAGCATTTT	TRBD1	.	TRBJ1-5	TRBV27
CASRTGGSGYTF	TGTGCCAGTAGGACAGGGGGCTCTGGCTACACCTTC	TRBD1	.	TRBJ1-2	TRBV19
CASSLRQGSEKLFF	TGTGCCAGCAGTCTTCGACAGGGGTCTGAAAAACTGTTTTTT	TRBD1	.	TRBJ1-4	TRBV27
CASSLDSSVGYTF	TGTGCCAGCAGCTTGGACAGCAGTGTGGGCTACACCTTC	.	.	TRBJ1-2	TRBV7-9
CASSEASQETQYF	TGTGCCAGCAGTGAAGCGAGCCAAGAGACCCAGTACTTC	.	.	TRBJ2-5	TRBV2
CASSPNQGVNTEAFF	TGTGCCAGCTCACCAAATCAGGGGGTTAACACTGAAGCTTTCTTT	TRBD1	.	TRBJ1-1	TRBV18
CASNLNTEAFF	TGTGCCAGCAACCTAAACACTGAAGCTTTCTTT	.	.	TRBJ1-1	TRBV7-2
CASSYRGTNTEAFF	TGTGCCAGCAGTTACAGGGGTACGAACACTGAAGCTTTCTTT	.	.	TRBJ1-1	TRBV6-5
CASSYLGQGREEKAFF	TGTGCCAGCAGTTACTTGGGACAGGGGCGCGAAGAAAAAGCTTTCTTT	TRBD1	.	TRBJ1-1	TRBV6-6
CASSLRGGRGNTIYF	TGTGCCAGCAGCTTGAGAGGGGGCCGGGGAAACACCATATATTTT	TRBD1	.	TRBJ1-3	TRBV5-4
CASSSPGLAGPQGGQFF	TGTGCCAGCAGTTCCCCCGGGCTAGCGGGGCCTCAGGGGGGGCAGTTCTTC	TRBD2	.	TRBJ2-1	TRBV25-1